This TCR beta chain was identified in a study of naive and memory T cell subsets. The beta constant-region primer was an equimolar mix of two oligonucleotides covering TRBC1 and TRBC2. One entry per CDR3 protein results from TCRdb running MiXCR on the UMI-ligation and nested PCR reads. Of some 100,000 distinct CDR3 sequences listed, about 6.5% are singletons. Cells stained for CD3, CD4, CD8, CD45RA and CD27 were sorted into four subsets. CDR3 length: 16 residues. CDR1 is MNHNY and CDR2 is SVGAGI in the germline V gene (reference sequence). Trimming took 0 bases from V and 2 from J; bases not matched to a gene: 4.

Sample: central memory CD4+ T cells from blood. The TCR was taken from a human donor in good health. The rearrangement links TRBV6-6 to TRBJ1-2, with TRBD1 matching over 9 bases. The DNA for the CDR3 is TGTGCCAGCAGTTACTCGAGACAGGGGGAAAACTATGGCTACACCTTC. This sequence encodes CASSYSRQGENYGYTF.